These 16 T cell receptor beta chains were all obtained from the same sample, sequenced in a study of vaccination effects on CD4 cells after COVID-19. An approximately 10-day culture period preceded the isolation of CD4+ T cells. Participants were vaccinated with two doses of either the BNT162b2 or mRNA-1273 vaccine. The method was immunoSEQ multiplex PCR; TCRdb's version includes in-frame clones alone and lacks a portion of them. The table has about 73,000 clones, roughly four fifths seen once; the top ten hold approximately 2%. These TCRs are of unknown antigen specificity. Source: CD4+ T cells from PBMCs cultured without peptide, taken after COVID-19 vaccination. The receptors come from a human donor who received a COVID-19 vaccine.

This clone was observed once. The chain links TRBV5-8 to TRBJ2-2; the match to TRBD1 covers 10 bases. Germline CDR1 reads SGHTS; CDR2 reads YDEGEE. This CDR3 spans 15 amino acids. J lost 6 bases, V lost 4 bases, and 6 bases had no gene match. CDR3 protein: CASSPWTGGAGELFF. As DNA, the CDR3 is TGTGCCAGCAGCCCTTGGACAGGGGGGGCCGGGGAGCTGTTTTTT.

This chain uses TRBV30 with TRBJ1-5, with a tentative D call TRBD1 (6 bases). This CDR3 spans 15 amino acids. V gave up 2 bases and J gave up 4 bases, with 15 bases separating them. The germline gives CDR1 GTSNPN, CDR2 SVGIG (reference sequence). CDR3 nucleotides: TGTGCCTGGAGTAGGGGGGACATGGGGAATCAGCCCCAGCATTTT. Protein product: CAWSRGDMGNQPQHF.

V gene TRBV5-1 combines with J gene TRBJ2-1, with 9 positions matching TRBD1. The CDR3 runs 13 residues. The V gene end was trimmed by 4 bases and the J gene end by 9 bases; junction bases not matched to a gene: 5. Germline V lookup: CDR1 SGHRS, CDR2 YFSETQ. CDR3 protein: CASSDPTGGEQFF. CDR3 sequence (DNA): TGCGCCAGCAGCGACCCGACAGGGGGTGAGCAGTTCTTC. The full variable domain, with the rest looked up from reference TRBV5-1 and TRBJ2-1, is KAGVTQTPRYLIKTRGQQVTLSCSPISGHRSVSWYQQTPGQGLQFLFEYFSETQRNKGNFPGRFSGRQFSNSRSEMNVSTLELGDSALYLCASSDPTGGEQFFGPGTRLTVL.

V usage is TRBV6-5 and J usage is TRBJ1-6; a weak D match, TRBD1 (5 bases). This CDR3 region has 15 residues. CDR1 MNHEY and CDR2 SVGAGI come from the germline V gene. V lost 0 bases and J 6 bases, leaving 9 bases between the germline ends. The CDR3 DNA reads TGTGCCAGCAGTTACTCGAGGGACGGTAATTCACCCCTCCACTTT. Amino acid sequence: CASSYSRDGNSPLHF.

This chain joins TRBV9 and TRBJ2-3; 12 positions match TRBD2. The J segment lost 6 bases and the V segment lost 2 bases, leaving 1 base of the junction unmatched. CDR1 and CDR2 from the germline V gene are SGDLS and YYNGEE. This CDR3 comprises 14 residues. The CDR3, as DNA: TGTGCCAGCAGCGTGACTAGCGGGGGCGATACGCAGTATTTT. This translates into CASSVTSGGDTQYF.

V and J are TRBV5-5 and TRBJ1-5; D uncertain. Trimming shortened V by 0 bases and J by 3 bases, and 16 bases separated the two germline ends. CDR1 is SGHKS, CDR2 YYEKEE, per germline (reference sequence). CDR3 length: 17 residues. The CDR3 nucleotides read TGTGCCAGCAGCTTGGAGGAGGGCAGAAGAGCCAATCAGCCCCAGCATTTT. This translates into CASSLEEGRRANQPQHF.

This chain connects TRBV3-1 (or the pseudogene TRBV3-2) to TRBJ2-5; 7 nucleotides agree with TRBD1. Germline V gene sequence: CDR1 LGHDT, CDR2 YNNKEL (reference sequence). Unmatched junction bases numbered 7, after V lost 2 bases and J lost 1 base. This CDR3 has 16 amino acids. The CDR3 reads CASSQTGDTPQETQYF. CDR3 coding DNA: TGTGCCAGCAGCCAAACAGGGGACACCCCCCAAGAGACCCAGTACTTC.

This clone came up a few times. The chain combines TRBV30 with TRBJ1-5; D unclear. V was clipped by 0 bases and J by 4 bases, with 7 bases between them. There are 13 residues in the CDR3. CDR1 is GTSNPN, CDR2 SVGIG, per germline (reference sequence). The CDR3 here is CAWSVNPNQPQHF. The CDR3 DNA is TGTGCCTGGAGTGTAAACCCGAATCAGCCCCAGCATTTT.

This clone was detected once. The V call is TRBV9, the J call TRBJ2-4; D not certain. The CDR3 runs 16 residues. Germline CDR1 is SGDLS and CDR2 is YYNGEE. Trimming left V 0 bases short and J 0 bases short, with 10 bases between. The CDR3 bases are TGTGCCAGCAGCGTAGGGGCCACGATAGCCAAAAACATTCAGTACTTC. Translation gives CASSVGATIAKNIQYF.

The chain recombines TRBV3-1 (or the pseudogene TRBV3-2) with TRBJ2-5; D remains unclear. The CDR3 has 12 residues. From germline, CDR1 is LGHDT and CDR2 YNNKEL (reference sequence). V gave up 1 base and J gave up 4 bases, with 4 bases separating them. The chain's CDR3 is CASSQVTETQYF. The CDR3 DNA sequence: TGTGCCAGCAGCCAAGTGACAGAGACCCAGTACTTC.

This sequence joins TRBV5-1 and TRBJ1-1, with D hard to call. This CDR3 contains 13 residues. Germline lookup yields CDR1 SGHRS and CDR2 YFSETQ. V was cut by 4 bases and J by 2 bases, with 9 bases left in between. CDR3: CASSDSDNTEAFF. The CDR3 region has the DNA TGCGCCAGCAGCGACTCAGATAACACTGAAGCTTTCTTT.

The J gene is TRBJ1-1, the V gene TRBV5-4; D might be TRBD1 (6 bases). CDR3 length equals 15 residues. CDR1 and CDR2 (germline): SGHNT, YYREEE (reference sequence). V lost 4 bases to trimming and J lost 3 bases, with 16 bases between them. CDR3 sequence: CASSPPSSGDTEAFF. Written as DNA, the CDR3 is TGTGCCAGCAGCCCTCCCTCCTCAGGGGACACTGAAGCTTTCTTT.

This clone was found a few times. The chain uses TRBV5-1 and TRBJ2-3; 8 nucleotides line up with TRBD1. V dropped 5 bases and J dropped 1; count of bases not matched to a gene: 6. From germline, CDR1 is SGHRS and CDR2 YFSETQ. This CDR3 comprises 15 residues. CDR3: CASSGQGLGTDTQYF. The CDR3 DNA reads TGCGCCAGCAGTGGACAGGGTTTGGGCACAGATACGCAGTATTTT.

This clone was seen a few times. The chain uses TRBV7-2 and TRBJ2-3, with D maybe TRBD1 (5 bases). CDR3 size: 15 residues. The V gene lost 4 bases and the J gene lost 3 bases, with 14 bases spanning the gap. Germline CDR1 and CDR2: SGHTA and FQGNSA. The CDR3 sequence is CASSSRTMGTDTQYF. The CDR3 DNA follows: TGTGCCAGCAGCTCCCGGACAATGGGGACAGATACGCAGTATTTT.

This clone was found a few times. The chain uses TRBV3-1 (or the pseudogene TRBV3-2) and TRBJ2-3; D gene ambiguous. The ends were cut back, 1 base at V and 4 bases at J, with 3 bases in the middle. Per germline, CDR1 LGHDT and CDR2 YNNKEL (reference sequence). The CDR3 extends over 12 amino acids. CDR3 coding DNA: TGTGCCAGCAGCCAAGTCCCAGATACGCAGTATTTT. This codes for CASSQVPDTQYF.

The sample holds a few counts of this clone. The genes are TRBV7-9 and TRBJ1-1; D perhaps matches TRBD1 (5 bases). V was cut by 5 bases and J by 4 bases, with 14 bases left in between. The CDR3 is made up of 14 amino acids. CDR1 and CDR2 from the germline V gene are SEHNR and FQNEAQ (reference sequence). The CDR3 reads CASSPPGVGTEAFF. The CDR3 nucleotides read TGTGCCAGCAGCCCACCGGGGGTAGGCACTGAAGCTTTCTTT.